These 12 T cell receptor beta chains were all obtained from the same sample, sequenced in a study of T cell clonality in common variable immunodeficiency. Produced via immunoSEQ multiplex PCR; TCRdb's table is partial and in-frame only. The sample contains about 52,000 clones, none of them singletons. Sequencing was performed on peripheral blood mononuclear cells. The receptors derive from a person between 18 and 75 years old in good health.

This clone was recorded many times. Sequencing ends 3 residues short of the CDR3 end; the germline J gene provides the rest. The J gene is TRBJ1-5, the V gene TRBV18; D gene uncertain. CDR3 length: 15 amino acids. The V and J ends lost 1 base and 2 bases respectively, with 9 bases between them. Germline lookup yields CDR1 KGHSH and CDR2 LQKENI. CDR3 DNA, as far as it was read: TGTGCCAGCTCACCACGATCTAATCGCAATCAGCCC. Translation gives CASSPRSNRNQP. The CDR3 reads in full as CASSPRSNRNQPQHF. Full variable domain (missing parts from reference TRBV18 and TRBJ1-5): NAGVMQNPRHLVRRRGQEARLRCSPMKGHSHVYWYRQLPEEGLKFMVYLQKENIIDESGMPKERFSAEFPKEGPSILRIQQVVRGDSAAYFCASSPRSNRNQPQHFGDGTRLSIL.

Many counts were recorded for this clone. The CDR3 end is not reached by the read, which stops 3 residues before it; the germline J gene fills it in. J is TRBJ1-4 and V is TRBV5-4, with 7 nucleotides matching TRBD1. J was trimmed by 7 bases and V by 0 bases; bases with no gene match: 3. The CDR3 is made up of 14 amino acids. Germline CDR1 SGHNT, CDR2 YYREEE (reference sequence). CDR3 region: CASSLDRGVEKLFF. The CDR3 DNA, read in part, is TGTGCCAGCAGCTTGGACAGGGGAGTTGAAAAA. The full variable domain, with the rest looked up from reference TRBV5-4 and TRBJ1-4, is ETGVTQSPTHLIKTRGQQVTLRCSSQSGHNTVSWYQQALGQGPQFIFQYYREEENGRGNFPPRFSGLQFPNYSSELNVNALELDDSALYLCASSLDRGVEKLFFGSGTQLSVL.

This clone has at least ten counts. The CDR3 end falls 3 residues outside the read, so it is completed with the germline J gene. The genes are TRBV28 and TRBJ1-1, with D possibly being TRBD1 (6 bases). This CDR3 has 13 residues. Germline values: CDR1 MDHEN, CDR2 SYDVKM. Trimming stripped 6 bases from V and 1 base from J, with 9 bases between. The CDR3 sequence: CASRRTANTEAFF. CDR3 DNA, as far as it was read: TGTGCCAGCAGGCGGACAGCGAACACTGAA.

At least ten counts were recorded for this clone. The CDR3 is cut off 3 residues early in the read; its end comes from the germline J gene. The chain links TRBV7-9 to TRBJ1-4; 7 bases match TRBD1. Germline V gives CDR1 SEHNR, CDR2 FQNEAQ (reference sequence). This CDR3 comprises 15 residues. The trim removed 3 bases at V and 4 bases at J, leaving 5 bases unmatched. CDR3 DNA (partial): TGTGCCAGCAGCTTGGCGGGACAGTATAATGAAAAA. Amino acids: CASSLAGQYNEK. The entire CDR3 protein reads CASSLAGQYNEKLFF.

Ten or more counts support this clone. The read falls 3 residues short of the CDR3 end, and the missing part is taken from the germline J gene. This chain connects TRBV20-1 to TRBJ2-3; the match to TRBD2 covers 7 bases. J gave up 4 bases and V 6 bases, and 7 bases lay outside the gene matches. The CDR3 loop spans 13 amino acids. The germline gives CDR1 DFQATT, CDR2 SNEGSKA (reference sequence). The sequenced CDR3 bases are TGCAGTGCCGCGGGGAGGGACCCAGATACG. As protein: CSAAGRDPDT. The CDR3 in full is CSAAGRDPDTQYF.

This clone was counted at least ten times. Read coverage stops 3 residues before the CDR3 terminus; the germline J gene supplies the remainder. The J gene is TRBJ2-3, the V gene TRBV9, with D possibly TRBD2 on 5 matching bases. CDR1 and CDR2 (germline): SGDLS, YYNGEE. With 3 bases removed from V and 2 bases from J, the gap between germline ends came to 10 bases. The CDR3 loop spans 14 amino acids. The DNA read from the CDR3 is TGTGCCAGCAGCGGAGGGTCCTTCACAGATACG. Translation: CASSGGSFTDT. The CDR3 reads in full as CASSGGSFTDTQYF.

Many counts were recorded for this clone. The read comes to an end 3 residues before the CDR3 does, leaving the germline J gene to fill in the end. This rearrangement joins TRBV5-1 to TRBJ2-3, with 9 nucleotides matching TRBD2. V trimming: 3 bases; J trimming: 5 bases; junction bases outside the gene matches: 1. Germline lookup yields CDR1 SGHRS and CDR2 YFSETQ. The CDR3 loop spans 13 amino acids. CDR3 DNA, as far as it was read: TGCGCCAGCAGCTCTAGCGGGGAAGATACG. The encoded protein is CASSSSGEDT. The CDR3 in its entirety is CASSSSGEDTQYF.

In this sample, this clone turned up many times. The DNA ends 3 residues before the CDR3 does, and the rest of the CDR3 is filled in from the germline J gene. The chain links TRBV7-2 to TRBJ1-1; D is uncertain. V lost 4 bases to trimming and J lost 0 bases, with 6 bases between them. The CDR3 length is 13 residues. Germline CDR1 is SGHTA and CDR2 is FQGNSA. Incomplete CDR3 DNA: TGTGCCAGCAGCTACTCTTTGAACACTGAA. It yields the protein CASSYSLNTE. The full CDR3 protein reads CASSYSLNTEAFF. The full variable domain, its missing parts supplied by reference TRBV7-2 and TRBJ1-1, is GAGVSQSPSNKVTEKGKDVELRCDPISGHTALYWYRQSLGQGLEFLIYFQGNSAPDKSGLPSDRFSAERTGGSVSTLTIQRTQQEDSAVYLCASSYSLNTEAFFGQGTRLTVV.

This clone was recorded many times. The CDR3 region is CASSEEHPGQVNNEQFF. The DNA read from the CDR3 is TGTGCCAGCAGTGAGGAGCATCCGGGACAGGTGAACAATGAG. The chain carries TRBV2 and TRBJ2-1, with 8 bases that match TRBD1. The CDR3 is cut off 3 residues early in the read; its end comes from the germline J gene. Germline V gene sequence: CDR1 SNHLY, CDR2 FYNNEI. The V gene end was trimmed by 3 bases and the J gene end by 5 bases; junction bases not matched to a gene: 12. The CDR3 is 17 residues long.

This clone was found many times. The read gets to within 3 residues of the CDR3 end, and the germline J gene fills in the rest. V and J are TRBV28 and TRBJ1-1; 7 nucleotides match TRBD1. V shed 5 bases, J shed 0 bases, and the junction held 9 bases outside the gene matches. Germline CDR1 reads MDHEN; CDR2 reads SYDVKM. The CDR3 sequence is 16 residues long. The DNA read from the CDR3 is TGTGCCAGCAGTCCACCGACGGGACAGCTGAACACTGAA. Its translation is CASSPPTGQLNTE. The whole CDR3 sequence is CASSPPTGQLNTEAFF.

This clone was counted many times. The sequenced fragment ends 3 residues before the CDR3 boundary, so the rest is inferred from the germline J gene. The chain uses TRBV6-2 or TRBV6-3 and TRBJ2-7; D gene uncertain. There are 12 residues in the CDR3. The germline V gene has CDR1 MNHEY and CDR2 SVGEGT. V lost 5 bases and J lost 6, with 11 bases in between. The sequenced part of the CDR3 DNA is TGTGCCAGCAGTCGTATCGGTGGCGAG. This translates into CASSRIGGE. The full CDR3 protein reads CASSRIGGEQYF.

The table lists this clone with many counts. CDR3 in amino acids: CASSLASSSYNEQFF. CDR3 DNA (partial): TGTGCCAGCAGCTTGGCCTCCAGCTCCTACAATGAG. This sequence joins TRBV5-4 and TRBJ2-1, with D unclear. The read stops 3 residues short of the end of the CDR3; the missing end is completed from the germline J gene. Trimming took 0 bases from V and 0 from J, leaving 7 bases between them. CDR3 length: 15 amino acids. Germline V lookup: CDR1 SGHNT, CDR2 YYREEE (reference sequence). The complete variable domain, with remaining parts taken from reference TRBV5-4 and TRBJ2-1, reads ETGVTQSPTHLIKTRGQQVTLRCSSQSGHNTVSWYQQALGQGPQFIFQYYREEENGRGNFPPRFSGLQFPNYSSELNVNALELDDSALYLCASSLASSSYNEQFFGPGTRLTVL.